This paragraph covers one TCR beta chain sequence. Its antigen remains undetermined. Base quality data are lacking; no much larger clone is found one base away. The immunoSEQ Assay, a bias-controlled multiplex PCR, was used to amplify TCRbeta CDR3 regions from genomic DNA. In the paper's pipeline: Nucleated cell counts per sample were estimated from amplification of reference gene primers within the assay. To quantify the absolute abundance of each unique TCRbeta CDR3 rearrangement, sequence reads were collapsed and filtered. Productive Simpson clonality was computed per sample as the square root of Simpson's diversity index over productive rearrangements. The table was pulled from immuneACCESS by TCRdb, which kept in-frame rearrangements only. Such tables lose some clones; where checked, under half of the loss comes from unresolved V genes, and the rest has no known cause. V and J calls and clone size are given by that table; D and trimming were obtained from the DNA. Counted in this sample were under 300,000 clones; about 90% of them appeared once. Roughly 6.3% of the sample comes from the top ten.

These data originate in a study of blood T cell repertoires in COVID-19 (dated by TCRdb to 2019 to 2021). About the full investigation: The collaborator samples originated in the United States, Italy and Spain and spanned the acute and convalescent phases of COVID-19. The material from the prospective study consisted of cDNA or gDNA derived from T cells, B-cell-depleted T cells, or PBMCs. The dataset comprised deeply sampled blood TCRbeta repertoires from subjects exposed to, actively infected with, or recovered from COVID-19. A freely available public database, intended as a resource for researchers studying the immune response to SARS-CoV-2, is where the repertoires were released. The samples were drawn from two sources: the first 160 participants of the ongoing ImmuneRACE study, and 950 to 1,500 subjects contributed by 6 global collaborators. Sample metadata almost always included a de-identified subject ID, COVID-19 status, age in years and sex. HLA class I and class II types, where available, came from metadata supplied by the sample provider rather than from assay-based typing. Overall study results and their limits: The quantity of clinical and demographic metadata differed by source and by participant and was supplied without curation.

Enrolling through a virtual design, the prospective study's participants ranged in age from roughly 18 to 90 years and lived across around 25 United States geographic areas. In the prospective study, participants were assigned to cohorts based on the clinical history participants reported in a screening survey and a study questionnaire. In the prospective study, whole blood, serum and a nasopharyngeal or oropharyngeal swab were collected from each participant by mobile phlebotomists. Prospective study participants could optionally give additional blood draws and questionnaires over an approximately 2-month period. Before DNA extraction, blood samples from the prospective study were shipped at room temperature or frozen. Via the germline V gene, CDR1 is SGHRS and CDR2 YFSETQ. V loses 4 bases, J loses 4 bases, and the germline ends lie 14 bases apart. From the cysteine through the phenylalanine, the CDR3 covers 15 amino acids. Only the CDR3 portion is preserved as DNA: 45 bases, with reading frame beginning at the first base.

The rearrangement combines TRBV5-1 with TRBJ1-4, with TRBD1 tentatively as D gene (5 bases match). The receptor was isolated from a young woman with acute COVID-19. Sequencing input: PBMCs or T cells enriched from blood (not recorded which). For the CDR3, the sequence is CASSRTAGVNEKLFF. At the DNA level, the sequence is TGCGCCAGCAGCCGGACGGCGGGGGTTAATGAAAAACTGTTTTTT. Outside the CDR3, residues come from the reference TRBV5-1 and TRBJ1-4 proteins, so the full variable domain is: KAGVTQTPRYLIKTRGQQVTLSCSPISGHRSVSWYQQTPGQGLQFLFEYFSETQRNKGNFPGRFSGRQFSNSRSEMNVSTLELGDSALYLCASSRTAGVNEKLFFGSGTQLSVL.